Following are 12 T cell receptor beta chains from one sample sequenced in a study of T cells expressing NK-cell markers. TCRdb re-called the 5' RACE reads; every CDR3 protein appears as one record, without DNA. The table lists 200,000 to 300,000 distinct CDR3 sequences, with approximately 0.39% in the top ten. The source material was blood T cells: a sorted CD56 or NKG2C T cell subset, CD4+ or CD8+ T cells, or bulk PBMC T cells (not recorded which). Receptor source: a man between 18 and 35 years old in good health.

The genes are TRBV29-1 and TRBJ2-1; TCRdb's D call, TRBD1, is unchecked because there is no DNA. Looked up from germline, CDR1 is SQVTM and CDR2 is ANQGSEA. This CDR3 comprises 12 residues. CDR3 sequence reads: CSVARVNNEQFF.

The chain has TRBV19 and TRBJ1-1. CDR1 and CDR2 (germline): LNHDA, SQIVND (reference sequence). The CDR3 sequence is 15 residues long. The CDR3 loop reads CASSIDEVWNTEAFF.

The chain is built from TRBV7-9 and TRBJ1-5; TCRdb outputs TRBD1, but without DNA this stays unchecked. Germline V gene sequence: CDR1 SEHNR, CDR2 FQNEAQ (reference sequence). This CDR3 is built from 15 residues. CDR3 loop: CASSSQTESNQPQHF. The variable domain in full, with the rest retrieved from reference TRBV7-9 and TRBJ1-5, is DTGVSQNPRHKITKRGQNVTFRCDPISEHNRLYWYRQTLGQGPEFLTYFQNEAQLEKSRLLSDRFSAERPKGSFSTLEIQRTEQGDSAMYLCASSSQTESNQPQHFGDGTRLSIL.

The V and J genes are TRBV20-1 and TRBJ2-1. The CDR3 is 14 residues long. Germline V CDR1 and CDR2: DFQATT, SNEGSKA (reference sequence). Here the CDR3 reads CSARYSRSDNEQFF.

The chain has TRBV18 and TRBJ1-3. Per the germline V gene, CDR1 is KGHSH and CDR2 is LQKENI. The CDR3 length is 15 residues. CDR3: CASSPPGASGNTIYF.

The chain recombines TRBV30 with TRBJ2-2; lacking DNA, the TRBD1 call made by TCRdb goes unchecked. This CDR3 region has 13 residues. Germline CDR1 and CDR2: GTSNPN and SVGIG (reference sequence). The CDR3 sequence: CAWSGGGTGELFF.

V is TRBV11-2 and J is TRBJ1-6. In germline, CDR1 is SGHAT, CDR2 FQNNGV. This CDR3 has 14 amino acids. The CDR3 is CASSLERGTAPLHF.

V gene TRBV27 combines with J gene TRBJ2-1; TCRdb proposes TRBD2, but this gene call is untestable without DNA. The CDR3 has 15 amino acids. Germline CDR1 and CDR2: MNHEY and SMNVEV (reference sequence). CDR3 residues: CASSLYGGGYNEQFF.

The chain links TRBV7-2 to TRBJ2-1; TCRdb lists TRBD1, though no DNA is available to test this call. Germline V gene lookup returns CDR1 SGHTA and CDR2 FQGNSA. The CDR3 totals 13 residues. This CDR3 reads CASRRGPGDEQFF.

The gene calls are TRBV29-1 and TRBJ1-1. The CDR3 is 11 amino acids. Germline CDR1 reads SQVTM; CDR2 reads ANQGSEA. The CDR3: CSYVQNTEAFF.

This rearrangement joins TRBV6-1 to TRBJ2-7. Per germline, CDR1 MNHNS and CDR2 SASEGT. CDR3 size: 13 residues. CDR3 region: CASREPHVSEQYF.

CDR3 sequence: CASSQDPMTGELFF. The chain is built from TRBV4-2 and TRBJ2-2. Germline lookup yields CDR1 LGHNA and CDR2 YNFKEQ. This CDR3 is 14 amino acids long.